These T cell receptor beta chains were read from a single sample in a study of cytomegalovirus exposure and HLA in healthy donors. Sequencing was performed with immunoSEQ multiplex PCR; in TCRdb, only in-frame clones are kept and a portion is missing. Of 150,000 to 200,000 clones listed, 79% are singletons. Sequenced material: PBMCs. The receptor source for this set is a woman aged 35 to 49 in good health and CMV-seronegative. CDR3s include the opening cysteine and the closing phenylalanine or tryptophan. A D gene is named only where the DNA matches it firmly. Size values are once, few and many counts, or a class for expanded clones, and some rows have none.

CDR3aa: CASSLGGGWEAFF
CDR3nt: TGCGCCAGCAGCTTGGGGGGGGGTTGGGAAGCTTTCTTT
j_gene: TRBJ1-1
abundance: few
v_gene: TRBV5-1
d_gene: NA

CDR3aa: CAISGLAGDYNEQFF
CDR3nt: TGTGCCATCAGTGGGTTAGCGGGGGACTACAATGAGCAGTTCTTC
j_gene: TRBJ2-1
abundance: NA
v_gene: TRBV10-3
d_gene: TRBD2

CDR3aa: CASSVGQEYGYTF
CDR3nt: TGTGCCAGCAGCGTCGGACAGGAGTATGGCTACACCTTC
j_gene: TRBJ1-2
abundance: NA
v_gene: TRBV7-8
d_gene: TRBD1

CDR3aa: CASSFSGAGGEQFF
CDR3nt: TGTGCCAGCAGCTTTAGCGGGGCGGGGGGTGAGCAGTTCTTC
j_gene: TRBJ2-1
abundance: NA
v_gene: TRBV5-4
d_gene: TRBD2

CDR3aa: CASSLQGATNEKLFF
CDR3nt: TGTGCCAGCAGCCTTCAGGGTGCAACTAATGAAAAACTGTTTTTT
j_gene: TRBJ1-4
abundance: NA
v_gene: TRBV6-1
d_gene: NA

CDR3aa: CATSRAGLTYEQYF
CDR3nt: TGTGCCACCAGCAGAGCGGGACTTACCTACGAGCAGTACTTC
j_gene: TRBJ2-7
abundance: NA
v_gene: TRBV15
d_gene: NA

CDR3aa: CASSRGRGDEQFF
CDR3nt: TGTGCCAGCAGTAGGGGGCGGGGGGATGAGCAGTTCTTC
j_gene: TRBJ2-1
abundance: once
v_gene: TRBV6-1
d_gene: NA

CDR3aa: CASSQELAGGFSDTDTQYF
CDR3nt: TGCGCCAGCAGCCAAGAACTAGCGGGGGGCTTTTCGGACACAGATACGCAGTATTTT
j_gene: TRBJ2-3
abundance: NA
v_gene: TRBV4-1
d_gene: TRBD2

CDR3aa: CASSFRQSSSYEQYF
CDR3nt: TGTGCCAGCAGCTTTAGACAGTCCAGCTCCTACGAGCAGTACTTC
j_gene: TRBJ2-7
abundance: NA
v_gene: TRBV7-8
d_gene: NA

CDR3aa: CASSSPTGHTEAFF
CDR3nt: TGCGCCAGCAGCTCGCCGACAGGACACACTGAAGCTTTCTTT
j_gene: TRBJ1-1
abundance: NA
v_gene: TRBV5-1
d_gene: NA

CDR3aa: CASNHRAVETQYF
CDR3nt: TGTGCCAGCAATCACAGGGCGGTAGAGACGCAGTATTTT
j_gene: TRBJ2-3
abundance: NA
v_gene: TRBV7-9
d_gene: NA

CDR3aa: CASSEAGPSTDTQYF
CDR3nt: TGTGCCAGCAGTGAAGCGGGGCCGAGCACAGATACGCAGTATTTT
j_gene: TRBJ2-3
abundance: once
v_gene: TRBV6-1
d_gene: NA

CDR3aa: CASSGQVGNQPQHF
CDR3nt: TGTGCCAGTAGTGGACAGGTTGGCAATCAGCCCCAGCATTTT
j_gene: TRBJ1-5
abundance: NA
v_gene: TRBV19
d_gene: TRBD1

CDR3aa: CATSRVGGRGTDTQYF
CDR3nt: TGTGCCACCAGCAGAGTCGGTGGGCGTGGGACAGATACGCAGTATTTT
j_gene: TRBJ2-3
abundance: NA
v_gene: TRBV15
d_gene: NA

CDR3aa: CASSQTSGSGEQYF
CDR3nt: TGTGCCAGCTCCCAAACGTCAGGGTCTGGGGAGCAGTACTTC
j_gene: TRBJ2-7
abundance: once
v_gene: TRBV7-2
d_gene: NA

CDR3aa: CASSQGSGGLSGELFF
CDR3nt: TGTGCCAGCAGCCAAGGCAGCGGGGGATTGTCCGGGGAGCTGTTTTTT
j_gene: TRBJ2-2
abundance: NA
v_gene: TRBV14
d_gene: TRBD2

CDR3aa: CASSSLLAGGPYEQYF
CDR3nt: TGTGCCAGCAGTTCTCTCCTAGCGGGAGGGCCCTACGAGCAGTACTTC
j_gene: TRBJ2-7
abundance: NA
v_gene: TRBV27
d_gene: TRBD2

CDR3aa: CASTTGYKKLFF
CDR3nt: TGTGCCTCAACGACAGGGTACAAAAAACTGTTTTTT
j_gene: TRBJ1-4
abundance: NA
v_gene: TRBV30
d_gene: TRBD1

CDR3aa: CAISPGTGGTDTQYF
CDR3nt: TGTGCCATCAGTCCCGGGACAGGGGGGACAGATACGCAGTATTTT
j_gene: TRBJ2-3
abundance: once
v_gene: TRBV10-3
d_gene: TRBD1

CDR3aa: CASSPEGGSSYNEQFF
CDR3nt: TGTGCCAGCAGCCCAGAGGGGGGGAGCTCCTACAATGAGCAGTTCTTC
j_gene: TRBJ2-1
abundance: NA
v_gene: TRBV5-4
d_gene: NA

CDR3aa: CASSLAGAAEAFF
CDR3nt: TGCGCCAGCAGCTTGGCAGGGGCGGCTGAAGCTTTCTTT
j_gene: TRBJ1-1
abundance: few
v_gene: TRBV5-1
d_gene: NA

CDR3aa: CASSYRSGEQYF
CDR3nt: TGTGCCAGCAGTTATAGGTCAGGGGAGCAGTACTTC
j_gene: TRBJ2-7
abundance: once
v_gene: TRBV6-1
d_gene: NA

CDR3aa: CASSQDSRTGGNQPQHF
CDR3nt: TGTGCCAGCAGCCAAGACTCCCGCACAGGGGGCAATCAGCCCCAGCATTTT
j_gene: TRBJ1-5
abundance: NA
v_gene: TRBV4-2
d_gene: TRBD1

CDR3aa: CASSLGQGSTDTQYF
CDR3nt: TGTGCCAGCTCACTCGGACAGGGTAGCACAGATACGCAGTATTTT
j_gene: TRBJ2-3
abundance: NA
v_gene: TRBV18
d_gene: TRBD1

CDR3aa: CASSERRGGDNEQFF
CDR3nt: TGTGCCAGCAGTGAAAGGCGCGGGGGAGACAATGAGCAGTTCTTC
j_gene: TRBJ2-1
abundance: once
v_gene: TRBV2
d_gene: TRBD2

CDR3aa: CASSATPSSYNEQFF
CDR3nt: TGTGCCAGTAGCGCTACCCCGAGCTCCTACAATGAGCAGTTCTTC
j_gene: TRBJ2-1
abundance: NA
v_gene: TRBV19
d_gene: NA

CDR3aa: CAWSAGAQETQYF
CDR3nt: TGTGCCTGGAGTGCCGGAGCCCAAGAGACCCAGTACTTC
j_gene: TRBJ2-5
abundance: NA
v_gene: TRBV30
d_gene: NA

CDR3aa: CASSESGNTEAFF
CDR3nt: TGCGCCAGCAGTGAGTCCGGGAACACTGAAGCTTTCTTT
j_gene: TRBJ1-1
abundance: NA
v_gene: TRBV10-2
d_gene: NA

CDR3aa: CASSLAGGGASYEQYF
CDR3nt: TGCGCCAGCAGCTTGGCCGGCGGGGGGGCCTCCTACGAGCAGTACTTC
j_gene: TRBJ2-7
abundance: NA
v_gene: TRBV5-1
d_gene: TRBD2

CDR3aa: CASSSTGDEQYF
CDR3nt: TGTGCCAGCAGCTCCACAGGGGACGAGCAGTACTTC
j_gene: TRBJ2-7
abundance: few
v_gene: TRBV7-8
d_gene: TRBD1

CDR3aa: CASSLWAGDYGYTF
CDR3nt: TGCGCCAGCAGTCTTTGGGCAGGTGACTATGGCTACACCTTC
j_gene: TRBJ1-2
abundance: NA
v_gene: TRBV4-1
d_gene: NA

CDR3aa: CASSELPVDKAFF
CDR3nt: TGCGCCAGCAGTGAGTTACCCGTCGACAAAGCTTTCTTT
j_gene: TRBJ1-1
abundance: NA
v_gene: TRBV10-2
d_gene: NA

CDR3aa: CASSSAGNTEAFF
CDR3nt: TGTGCCAGTAGTAGTGCGGGGAACACTGAAGCTTTCTTT
j_gene: TRBJ1-1
abundance: NA
v_gene: TRBV19
d_gene: NA

CDR3aa: CASSLRGGHNPEAFF
CDR3nt: TGTGCCAGCAGCTTGAGAGGGGGACACAACCCTGAAGCTTTCTTT
j_gene: TRBJ1-1
abundance: few
v_gene: TRBV5-6
d_gene: NA

CDR3aa: CASSFWGDMETQYF
CDR3nt: TGTGCCAGCAGCTTTTGGGGAGACATGGAGACCCAGTACTTC
j_gene: TRBJ2-5
abundance: NA
v_gene: TRBV5-6
d_gene: NA

CDR3aa: CASSRPGTTSYNEQFF
CDR3nt: TGTGCCAGCAGCCGTCCAGGGACTACTTCCTACAATGAGCAGTTCTTC
j_gene: TRBJ2-1
abundance: NA
v_gene: TRBV5-6
d_gene: TRBD2

CDR3aa: CASSSPGLAGGAQYF
CDR3nt: TGTGCCAGCAGTTCCCCGGGACTAGCGGGAGGAGCGCAGTATTTT
j_gene: TRBJ2-3
abundance: NA
v_gene: TRBV6-5
d_gene: TRBD2

CDR3aa: CASSSPGQGGTDTQYF
CDR3nt: TGTGCCAGCAGTTCCCCCGGACAGGGAGGGACAGATACGCAGTATTTT
j_gene: TRBJ2-3
abundance: NA
v_gene: TRBV28
d_gene: NA

CDR3aa: CASSGGGRYEQYF
CDR3nt: TGTGCCAGCAGCGGGGGGGGGAGGTACGAGCAGTACTTC
j_gene: TRBJ2-7
abundance: NA
v_gene: TRBV5-4
d_gene: TRBD2

CDR3aa: CASSQEDGSGSFSYEQYF
CDR3nt: TGCGCCAGCAGCCAAGAAGACGGAAGCGGGAGCTTTTCCTACGAGCAGTACTTC
j_gene: TRBJ2-7
abundance: NA
v_gene: TRBV4-1
d_gene: TRBD2

CDR3aa: CASSIRRGHEQYF
CDR3nt: TGTGCCAGTAGTATCCGCAGGGGACACGAGCAGTACTTC
j_gene: TRBJ2-7
abundance: once
v_gene: TRBV19
d_gene: NA

CDR3aa: CASSSAGLAYGYTF
CDR3nt: TGCGCCAGCAGCTCGGCCGGACTGGCCTATGGCTACACCTTC
j_gene: TRBJ1-2
abundance: NA
v_gene: TRBV5-1
d_gene: NA

CDR3aa: CASSLAKPDYGYTF
CDR3nt: TGTGCCAGCAGCTTAGCTAAACCAGACTATGGCTACACCTTC
j_gene: TRBJ1-2
abundance: once
v_gene: TRBV7-9
d_gene: NA

CDR3aa: CATSRDLDRVETQYF
CDR3nt: TGTGCCACCAGCAGAGATTTGGACAGGGTGGAGACCCAGTACTTC
j_gene: TRBJ2-5
abundance: NA
v_gene: TRBV15
d_gene: TRBD1

CDR3aa: CASSESRVPTAFF
CDR3nt: TGTGCCAGCAGTGAAAGCCGGGTCCCAACAGCTTTCTTT
j_gene: TRBJ1-1
abundance: NA
v_gene: TRBV6-1
d_gene: NA